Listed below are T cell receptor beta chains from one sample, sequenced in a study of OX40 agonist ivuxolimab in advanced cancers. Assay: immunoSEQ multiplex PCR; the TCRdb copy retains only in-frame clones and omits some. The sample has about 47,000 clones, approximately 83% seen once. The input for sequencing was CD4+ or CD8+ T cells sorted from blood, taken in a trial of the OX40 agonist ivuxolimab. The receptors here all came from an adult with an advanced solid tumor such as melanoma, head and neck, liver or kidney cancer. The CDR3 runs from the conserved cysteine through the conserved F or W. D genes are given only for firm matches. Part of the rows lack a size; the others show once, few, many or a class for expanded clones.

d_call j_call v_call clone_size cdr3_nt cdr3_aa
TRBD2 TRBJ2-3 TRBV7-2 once TGTGCCAGCAGCTCCAGACTAGCGGGAGGGCCAGATACGCAGTATTTT CASSSRLAGGPDTQYF
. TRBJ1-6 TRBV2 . TGTGCCAGCAGCTCAACAGGGTCTTGGGCACCCCTCCACTTT CASSSTGSWAPLHF
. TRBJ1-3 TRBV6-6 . TGTGCCAGCAATCAAGGGGGGGGAAACACCATATATTTT CASNQGGGNTIYF
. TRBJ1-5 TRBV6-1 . TGTGCCAGCAGTGAACAGTATAGCAATCAGCCCCAGCATTTT CASSEQYSNQPQHF
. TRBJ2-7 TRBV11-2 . TGTGCCAGCAGCTTTAGAGGGTCGTACGAGCAGTACTTC CASSFRGSYEQYF
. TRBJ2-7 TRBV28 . TGTGCCAGCAGCAGCACCTCGTTTAGTTCCTACGAGCAGTACTTC CASSSTSFSSYEQYF
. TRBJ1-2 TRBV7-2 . TGTGCCAGCAGCCTTACAACTAACTATGGCTACACCTTC CASSLTTNYGYTF
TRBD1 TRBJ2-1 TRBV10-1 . TGCGCCAGCAGTACGGGACAGGTCAATGAGCAGTTCTTC CASSTGQVNEQFF
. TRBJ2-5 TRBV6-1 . TGTGCCAGCAGTGAACGGGCTAGCGAGCTCAGAGAGACCCAGTACTTC CASSERASELRETQYF
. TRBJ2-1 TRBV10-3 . TGTGCCATCAGTCCGGAGGGCCGGAATGAGCAGTTCTTC CAISPEGRNEQFF
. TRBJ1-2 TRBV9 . TGTGCCAGCGCCGGGGTATACAACTATGGCTACACCTTC CASAGVYNYGYTF
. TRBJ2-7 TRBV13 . TGTGCCAGCAGCTTGGCCAACAGACGTGGCCCCTACGAGCAGTACTTC CASSLANRRGPYEQYF
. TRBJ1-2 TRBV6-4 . TGTGCCAGCAGCCCCCGGGTGGGGATCACCTCCGGCTACACCTTC CASSPRVGITSGYTF
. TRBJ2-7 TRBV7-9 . TGTGCCAGCAGCTTATGGGAGCTGGGGGAGCAGTACTTC CASSLWELGEQYF
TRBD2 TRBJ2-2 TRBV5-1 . TGCGCCAGCAGATCCGAGACGGGACTAACGACCGGGGAGCTGTTTTTT CASRSETGLTTGELFF
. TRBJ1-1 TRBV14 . TGTGCCAGCAGCCAAGACCGAGAAACTGAAGCTTTCTTT CASSQDRETEAFF
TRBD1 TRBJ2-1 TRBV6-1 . TGTGCCAGCAGTTCACAGGGGGCGAATGAGCAGTTCTTC CASSSQGANEQFF
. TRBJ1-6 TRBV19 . TGTGCCAGTACCACCGACGGGGCTAATTCACCCCTCCACTTT CASTTDGANSPLHF
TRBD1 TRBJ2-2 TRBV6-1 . TGTGCCAGCAGTTGGACAGGGAATGGGGAGCTGTTTTTT CASSWTGNGELFF
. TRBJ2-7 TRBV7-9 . TGTGCCAGCAGCTTCGGGCCCTTCTCCTACGAGCAGTACTTC CASSFGPFSYEQYF
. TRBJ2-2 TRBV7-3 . TGTGCCAGCAGCTCGGGGCAGAACACCGGGGAGCTGTTTTTT CASSSGQNTGELFF
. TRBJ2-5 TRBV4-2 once TGTGCCAGCAGCTGGAAAGGGGAGGAGACCCAGTACTTC CASSWKGEETQYF
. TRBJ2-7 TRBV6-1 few TGTGCCAGCCGCCATCAGGGGGGTTCCTACGAGCAGTACTTC CASRHQGGSYEQYF
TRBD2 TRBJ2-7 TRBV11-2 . TGTGCCAGCAGCTGGGGTAGCGGGAGGGGAGCCTACGAGCAGTACTTC CASSWGSGRGAYEQYF
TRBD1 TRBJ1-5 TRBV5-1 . TGCGCCAGCAGCCGTTTACCGAGACAGGGGTCGGGTAGCAATCAGCCCCAGCATTTT CASSRLPRQGSGSNQPQHF
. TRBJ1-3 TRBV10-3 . TGTGCCATCAGGGCAGGGGTGGCCACCGGAAACACCATATATTTT CAIRAGVATGNTIYF
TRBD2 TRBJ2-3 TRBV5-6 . TGTGCCAGCAGCTTAATAGCGGGAGGGCCATATACGCAGTATTTT CASSLIAGGPYTQYF
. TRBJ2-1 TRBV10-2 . TGCGCCAGCAGTAACCTAGACGGAGAGCAGTTCTTC CASSNLDGEQFF
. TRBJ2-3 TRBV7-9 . TGTGCCAGCAGTGAGGGCCCGAGCACAGATACGCAGTATTTT CASSEGPSTDTQYF
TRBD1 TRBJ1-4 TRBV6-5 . TGTGCCAGCAGGGACGGGACAGGAGGGGAAAAACTGTTTTTT CASRDGTGGEKLFF
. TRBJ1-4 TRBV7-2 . TGTGCCAGCAGCTTAGTGCAGTTTGAAAAACTGTTTTTT CASSLVQFEKLFF
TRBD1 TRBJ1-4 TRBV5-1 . TGCGCCAGCAGCGGACAGGGGGCGTTGAATGAAAAACTGTTTTTT CASSGQGALNEKLFF
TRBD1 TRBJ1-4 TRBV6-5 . TGTGCCAGCAGTGGACAGGGTGCAACTAATGAAAAACTGTTTTTT CASSGQGATNEKLFF
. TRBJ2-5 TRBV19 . TGTGCCAGTAGTATAGGGTATCAAGAGACCCAGTACTTC CASSIGYQETQYF
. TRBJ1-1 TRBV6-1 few TGTGCCCCCAGTAGGGAGTCCGAAAGGAGGACTGAAGCTTTCTTT CAPSRESERRTEAFF
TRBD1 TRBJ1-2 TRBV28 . TGTGCCAGCGAAGGAAGAGGGGGACAGGGGAAGCAGGGCTACACCTTC CASEGRGGQGKQGYTF
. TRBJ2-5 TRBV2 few TGTGCCAGCAATCTACAGCGGGAGACCCAGTACTTC CASNLQRETQYF